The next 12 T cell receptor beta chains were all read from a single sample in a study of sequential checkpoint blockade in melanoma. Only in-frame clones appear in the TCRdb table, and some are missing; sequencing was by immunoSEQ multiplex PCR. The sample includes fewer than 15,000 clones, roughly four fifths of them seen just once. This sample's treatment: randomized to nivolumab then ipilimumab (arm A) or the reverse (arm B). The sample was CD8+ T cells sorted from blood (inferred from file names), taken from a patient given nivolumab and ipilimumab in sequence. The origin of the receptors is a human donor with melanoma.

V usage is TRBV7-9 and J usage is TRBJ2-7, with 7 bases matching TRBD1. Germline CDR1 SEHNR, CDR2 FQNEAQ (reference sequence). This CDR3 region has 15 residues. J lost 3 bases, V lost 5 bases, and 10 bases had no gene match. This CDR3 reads CASSQIETGNYEQYF. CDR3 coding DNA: TGTGCCAGCAGCCAGATAGAGACAGGGAACTACGAGCAGTACTTC.

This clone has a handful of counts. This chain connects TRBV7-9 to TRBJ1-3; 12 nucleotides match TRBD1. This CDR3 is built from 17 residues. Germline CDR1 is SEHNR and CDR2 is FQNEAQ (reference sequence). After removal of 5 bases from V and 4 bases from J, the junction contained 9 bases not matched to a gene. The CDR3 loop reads CASSVRDRGPSGNTIYF. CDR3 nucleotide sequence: TGTGCCAGCAGCGTCCGGGACAGGGGGCCCTCCGGAAACACCATATATTTT.

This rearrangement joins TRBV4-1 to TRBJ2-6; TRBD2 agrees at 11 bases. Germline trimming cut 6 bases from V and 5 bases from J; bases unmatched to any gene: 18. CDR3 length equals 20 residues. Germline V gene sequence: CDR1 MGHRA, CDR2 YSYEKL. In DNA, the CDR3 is TGCGCCAGCAGGGCGGGACGACCGGGACTAGCGGTGGGGAGGGCCAACGTCCTGACTTTC. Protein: CASRAGRPGLAVGRANVLTF.

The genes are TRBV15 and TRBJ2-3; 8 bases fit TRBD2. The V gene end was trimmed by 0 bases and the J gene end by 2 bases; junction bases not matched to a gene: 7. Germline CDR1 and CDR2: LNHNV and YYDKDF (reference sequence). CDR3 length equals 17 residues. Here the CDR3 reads CATSRDTLADTTDTQYF. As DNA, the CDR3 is TGTGCCACCAGCAGAGATACACTAGCGGATACCACAGATACGCAGTATTTT.

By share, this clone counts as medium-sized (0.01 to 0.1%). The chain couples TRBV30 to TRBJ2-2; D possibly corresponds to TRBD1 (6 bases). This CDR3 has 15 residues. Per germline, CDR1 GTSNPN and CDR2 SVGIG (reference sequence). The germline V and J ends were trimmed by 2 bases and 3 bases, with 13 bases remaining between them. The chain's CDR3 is CAWSLWAGDTGELFF. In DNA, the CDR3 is TGTGCCTGGAGTCTATGGGCAGGGGACACCGGGGAGCTGTTTTTT.

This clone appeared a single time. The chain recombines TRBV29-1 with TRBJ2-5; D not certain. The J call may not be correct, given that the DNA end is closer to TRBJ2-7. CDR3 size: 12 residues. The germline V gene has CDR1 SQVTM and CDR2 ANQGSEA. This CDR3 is CSVVASTYEQYF. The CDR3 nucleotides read TGCAGCGTTGTCGCCTCTACCTACGAGCAGTACTTC.

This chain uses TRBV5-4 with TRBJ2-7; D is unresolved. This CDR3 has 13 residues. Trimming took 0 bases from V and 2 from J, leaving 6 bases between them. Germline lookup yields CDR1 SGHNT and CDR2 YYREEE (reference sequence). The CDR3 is CASSLDITYEQYF. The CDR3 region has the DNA TGTGCCAGCAGCTTGGACATAACCTACGAGCAGTACTTC.

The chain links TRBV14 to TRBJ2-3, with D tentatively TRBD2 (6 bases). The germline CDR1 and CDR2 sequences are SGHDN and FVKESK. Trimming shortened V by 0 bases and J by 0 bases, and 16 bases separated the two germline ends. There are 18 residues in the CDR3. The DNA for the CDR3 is TGTGCCAGCAGCCAAGATGCCGTGGGGAGCGGGAGCACAGATACGCAGTATTTT. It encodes CASSQDAVGSGSTDTQYF.

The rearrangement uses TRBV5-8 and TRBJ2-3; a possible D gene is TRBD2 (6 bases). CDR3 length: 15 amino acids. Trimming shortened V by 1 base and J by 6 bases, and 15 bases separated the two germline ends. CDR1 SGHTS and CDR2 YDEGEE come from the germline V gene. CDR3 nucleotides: TGTGCCAGCAGCTTGCGGAGCACTGGGGGGGATACGCAGTATTTT. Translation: CASSLRSTGGDTQYF.

CDR3 amino acids: CASSVTGISNQPQHF. As DNA, the CDR3 is TGTGCCAGCAGCGTGACAGGTATTAGCAATCAGCCCCAGCATTTT. V and J are TRBV5-5 and TRBJ1-5; weak D call: TRBD1 (6 bases). The V gene lost 4 bases and the J gene lost 0 bases, with 11 bases spanning the gap. The CDR3 runs to 15 residues. Germline loops: CDR1 SGHKS, CDR2 YYEKEE (reference sequence).

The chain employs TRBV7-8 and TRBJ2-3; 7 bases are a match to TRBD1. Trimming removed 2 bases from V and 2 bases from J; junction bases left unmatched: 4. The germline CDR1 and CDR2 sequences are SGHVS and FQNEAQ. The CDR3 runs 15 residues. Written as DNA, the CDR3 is TGTGCCAGCAGCTTATGGGACAGACACACAGATACGCAGTATTTT. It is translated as CASSLWDRHTDTQYF.

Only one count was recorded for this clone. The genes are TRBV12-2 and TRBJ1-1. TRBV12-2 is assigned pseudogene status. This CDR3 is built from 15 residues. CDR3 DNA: TGTGCAAGTCGCCCCGGGGAAAGGTTGAACACTGAAGCTTTCTTT. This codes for CASRPGERLNTEAFF.